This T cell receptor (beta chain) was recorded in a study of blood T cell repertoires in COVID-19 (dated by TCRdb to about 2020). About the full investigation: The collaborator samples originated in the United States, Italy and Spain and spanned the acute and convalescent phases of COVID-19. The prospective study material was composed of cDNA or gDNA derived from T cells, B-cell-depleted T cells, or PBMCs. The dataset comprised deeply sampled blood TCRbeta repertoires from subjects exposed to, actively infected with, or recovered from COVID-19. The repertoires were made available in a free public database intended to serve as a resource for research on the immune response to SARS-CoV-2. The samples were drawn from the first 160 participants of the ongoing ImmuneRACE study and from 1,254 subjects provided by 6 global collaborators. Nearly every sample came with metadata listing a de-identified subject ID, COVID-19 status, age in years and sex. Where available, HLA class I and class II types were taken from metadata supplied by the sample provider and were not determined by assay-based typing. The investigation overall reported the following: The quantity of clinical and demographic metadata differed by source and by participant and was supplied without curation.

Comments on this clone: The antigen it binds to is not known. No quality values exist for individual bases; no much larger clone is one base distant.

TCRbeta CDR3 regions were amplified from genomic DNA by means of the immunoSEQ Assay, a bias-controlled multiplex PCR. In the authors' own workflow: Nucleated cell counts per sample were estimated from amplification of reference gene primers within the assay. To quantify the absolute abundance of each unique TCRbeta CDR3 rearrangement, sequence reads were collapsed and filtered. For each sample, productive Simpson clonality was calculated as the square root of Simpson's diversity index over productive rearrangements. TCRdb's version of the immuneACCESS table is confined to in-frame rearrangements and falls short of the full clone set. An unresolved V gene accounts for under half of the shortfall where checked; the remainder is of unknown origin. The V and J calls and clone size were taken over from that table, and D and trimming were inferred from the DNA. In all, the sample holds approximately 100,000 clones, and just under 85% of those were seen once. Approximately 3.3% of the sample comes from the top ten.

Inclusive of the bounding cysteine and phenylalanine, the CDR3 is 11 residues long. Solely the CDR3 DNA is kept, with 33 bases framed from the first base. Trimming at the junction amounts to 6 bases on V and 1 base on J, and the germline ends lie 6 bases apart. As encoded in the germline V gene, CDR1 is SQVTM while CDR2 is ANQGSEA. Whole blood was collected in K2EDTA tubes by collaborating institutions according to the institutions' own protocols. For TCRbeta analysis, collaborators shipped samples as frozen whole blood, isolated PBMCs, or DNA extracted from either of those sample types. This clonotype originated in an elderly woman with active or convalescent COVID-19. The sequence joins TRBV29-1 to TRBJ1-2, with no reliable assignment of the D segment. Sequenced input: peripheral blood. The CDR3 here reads CSVYFNYGYTF. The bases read TGCAGCGTGTACTTTAACTATGGCTACACCTTC. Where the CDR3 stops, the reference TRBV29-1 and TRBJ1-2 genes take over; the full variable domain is SAVISQKPSRDICQRGTSLTIQCQVDSQVTMMFWYRQQPGQSLTLIATANQGSEATYESGFVIDKFPISRPNLTFSTLTVSNMSPEDSSIYLCSVYFNYGYTFGSGTRLTVV.